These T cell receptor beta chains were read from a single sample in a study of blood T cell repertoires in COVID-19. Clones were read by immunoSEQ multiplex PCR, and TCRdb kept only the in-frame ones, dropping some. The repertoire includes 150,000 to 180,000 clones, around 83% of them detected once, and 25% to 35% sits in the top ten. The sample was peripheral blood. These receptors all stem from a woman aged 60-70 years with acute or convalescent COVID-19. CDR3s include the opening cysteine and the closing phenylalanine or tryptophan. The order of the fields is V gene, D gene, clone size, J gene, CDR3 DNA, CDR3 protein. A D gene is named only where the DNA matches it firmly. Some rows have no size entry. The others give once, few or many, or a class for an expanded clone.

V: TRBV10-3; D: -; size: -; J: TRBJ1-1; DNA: TGTGCCATCAGTGTCGACTACACTGAAGCTTTCTTT; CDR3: CAISVDYTEAFF
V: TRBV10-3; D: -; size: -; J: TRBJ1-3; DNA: TGTGCCATCAGGGACAGCTCTGGAAACACCATATATTTT; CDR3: CAIRDSSGNTIYF
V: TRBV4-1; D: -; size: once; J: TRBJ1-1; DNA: TGCGCCAGCAGAGGCCTACTATTGAACACTGAAGCTTTCTTT; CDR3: CASRGLLLNTEAFF
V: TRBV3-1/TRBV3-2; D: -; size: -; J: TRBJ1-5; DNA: TGTGCCAGCAGCCAGTCGGTAAATCAGCCCCAGCATTTT; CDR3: CASSQSVNQPQHF
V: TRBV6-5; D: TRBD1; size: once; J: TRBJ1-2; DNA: TGTGCCAGCAGACCCCTGGGACAGGGGTTTCGTGGCTACACCTTC; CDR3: CASRPLGQGFRGYTF
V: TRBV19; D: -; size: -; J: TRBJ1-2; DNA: TGTGCCAGTAGTATATCCTACAGGGTCGAATCCACCTTC; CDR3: CASSISYRVESTF
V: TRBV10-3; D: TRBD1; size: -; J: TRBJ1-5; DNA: TGTGCCATCGGACAGGGGGGTTTGCAGCCCCAGCATTTT; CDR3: CAIGQGGLQPQHF
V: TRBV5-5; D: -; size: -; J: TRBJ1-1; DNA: TGTGCCAGCAGCCAACTGTCCACTGAAGCTTTCTTT; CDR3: CASSQLSTEAFF
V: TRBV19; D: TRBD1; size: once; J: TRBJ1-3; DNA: TGTGCCAGTAGCCAAGGACAGGTCGGTGGAAACACCATATATTTT; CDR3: CASSQGQVGGNTIYF
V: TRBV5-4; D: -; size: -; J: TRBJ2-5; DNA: TGTGCCAGCTCCCCTTCCTTGTACCAAGAGACCCAGTACTTC; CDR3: CASSPSLYQETQYF
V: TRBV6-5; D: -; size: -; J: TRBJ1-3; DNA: TGTGCCAGCAGTTACTCCTCCTCCTCTGGAAACACCATATATTTT; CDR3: CASSYSSSSGNTIYF
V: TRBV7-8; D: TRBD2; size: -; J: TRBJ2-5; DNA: TGTGCCAGCAGCAAGACTAGCCCGTTTCTCCAAGAGACCCAGTACTTC; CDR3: CASSKTSPFLQETQYF
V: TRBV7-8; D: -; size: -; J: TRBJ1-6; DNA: TGTGCCAGCAGCTCGGCGGATAATCGGCTTGTCTATAATTCACCCCTCCACTTT; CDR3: CASSSADNRLVYNSPLHF
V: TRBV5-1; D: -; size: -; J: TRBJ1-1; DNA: TGCGCCAGCAGCTTGGTGACCTTGAGGGATAACACTGAAGCTTTCTTT; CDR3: CASSLVTLRDNTEAFF
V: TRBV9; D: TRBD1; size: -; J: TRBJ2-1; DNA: TGTGCCAGCAGCGTAGAGGGACAGGGTGACAATGAGCAGTTCTTC; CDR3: CASSVEGQGDNEQFF
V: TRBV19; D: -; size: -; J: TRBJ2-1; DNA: TGTGCCAGTAGTATAGGGGACCTTAGGGGGAATGAGCAGTTCTTC; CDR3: CASSIGDLRGNEQFF
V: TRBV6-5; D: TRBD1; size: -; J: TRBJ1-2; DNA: TGTGCCAGCAGTTATCCTAGTCGACAGGGGAAGGGCTACACCTTC; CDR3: CASSYPSRQGKGYTF
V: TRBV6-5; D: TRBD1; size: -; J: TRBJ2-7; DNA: TGTGCCAGCCAAACGGGACAGGGTCCCTACGAGCAGTACTTC; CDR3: CASQTGQGPYEQYF
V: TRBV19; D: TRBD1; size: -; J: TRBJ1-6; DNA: TGTGCCAGTAGTTACGGACAGGGGAACTCACCCCTCCACTTT; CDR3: CASSYGQGNSPLHF
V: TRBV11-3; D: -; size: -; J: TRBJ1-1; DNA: TGTGCCAGCAGCTTTCGGGTAAACACTGAAGCTTTCTTT; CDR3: CASSFRVNTEAFF
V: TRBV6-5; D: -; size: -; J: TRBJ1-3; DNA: TGTGCCAGCAGTAGCGTCCTCTCTGGAAACACCATATATTTT; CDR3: CASSSVLSGNTIYF
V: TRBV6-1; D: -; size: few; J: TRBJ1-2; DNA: TGTGCCAGCAGTGGAGGCCCGGGGGGCCCGAACTATGGCTACACCTTC; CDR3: CASSGGPGGPNYGYTF
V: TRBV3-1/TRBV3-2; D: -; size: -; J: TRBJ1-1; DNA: TGTGCCAGCAGCCAAGATCAAGGACTTGAAGCTTTCTTT; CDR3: CASSQDQGLEAFF
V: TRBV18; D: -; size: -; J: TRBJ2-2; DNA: TGTGCCAGCTCACCAACCCAAAGCCTTTTCACCGGGGAGCTGTTTTTT; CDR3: CASSPTQSLFTGELFF
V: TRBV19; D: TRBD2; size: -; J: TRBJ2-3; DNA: TGTGCCAGTAGAACCAGCGGGGGTTACACAGATACGCAGTATTTT; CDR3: CASRTSGGYTDTQYF
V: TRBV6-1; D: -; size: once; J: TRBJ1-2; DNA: TGTGCCAGCAGTGAACAGGGAGGCTATGGCTACACCTTC; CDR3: CASSEQGGYGYTF
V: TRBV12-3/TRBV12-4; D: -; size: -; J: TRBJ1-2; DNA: TGTGCCAGCAGTTGGAGGGTAGAGGGTGGCTACACCTTC; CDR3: CASSWRVEGGYTF
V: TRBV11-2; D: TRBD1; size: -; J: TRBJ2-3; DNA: TGTGCCAGCAGCTTATTGCCGGGACAGATCACAGATACGCAGTATTTT; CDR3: CASSLLPGQITDTQYF
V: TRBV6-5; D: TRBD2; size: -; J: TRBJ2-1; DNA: TGTGCCAGCAGTTCTAAACTAGCGGGGGCCTACAATGAGCAGTTCTTC; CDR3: CASSSKLAGAYNEQFF
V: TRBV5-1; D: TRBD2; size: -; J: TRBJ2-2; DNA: TGCGCCAGCAGCCTTAGCGCGGGAGTCGACGGGGAGCTGTTTTTT; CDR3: CASSLSAGVDGELFF
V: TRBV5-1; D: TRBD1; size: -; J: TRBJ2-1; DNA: TGCGCCAGCAGCGCACAGGGGTCCCTCTCCTACAATGAGCAGTTCTTC; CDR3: CASSAQGSLSYNEQFF
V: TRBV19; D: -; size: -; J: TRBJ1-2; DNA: TGTGCCAGTAGTATTGGGCAGAGGGCGGTCGGCTACACCTTC; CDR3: CASSIGQRAVGYTF